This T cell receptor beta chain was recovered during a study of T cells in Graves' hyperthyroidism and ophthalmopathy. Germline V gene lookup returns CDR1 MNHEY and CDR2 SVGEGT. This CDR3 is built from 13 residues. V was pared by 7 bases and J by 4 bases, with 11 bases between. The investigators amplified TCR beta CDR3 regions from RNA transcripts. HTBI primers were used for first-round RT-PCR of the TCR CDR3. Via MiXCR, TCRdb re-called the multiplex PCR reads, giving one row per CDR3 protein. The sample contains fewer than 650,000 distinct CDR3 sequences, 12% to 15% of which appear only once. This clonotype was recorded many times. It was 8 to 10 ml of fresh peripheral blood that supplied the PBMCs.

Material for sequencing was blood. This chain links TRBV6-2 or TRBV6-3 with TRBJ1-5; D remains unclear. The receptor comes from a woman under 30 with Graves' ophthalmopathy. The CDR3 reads CASTLLRNQPQHF. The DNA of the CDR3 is TGTGCCAGCACCCTACTGCGGAATCAGCCCCAGCATTTT.